These 26 T cell receptor beta chains originate from one sample sequenced in a study of cytomegalovirus exposure and HLA in healthy donors. PCR involved 60 Vbeta and 13 Jbeta primers. Repertoires were generated with immunoSEQ multiplex PCR, while TCRdb's copy carries only in-frame clones and drops some. The sample shows 100,000 to 140,000 clones, approximately 76% of them seen only once. Material: PBMCs. The receptors come from a man in his late teens or twenties in good health and CMV-seronegative.

The chain carries TRBV9 and TRBJ2-3; TRBD2 matches at 7 bases. V lost 3 bases to trimming and J lost 2 bases; unmatched junction nucleotides: 12. The CDR3 contains 17 residues. CDR1 is SGDLS and CDR2 is YYNGEE in the germline V gene. CDR3 coding DNA: TGTGCCAGCAGCGCCGGGCCGCGGACTAGTCCCACAGATACGCAGTATTTT. This encodes CASSAGPRTSPTDTQYF.

V is TRBV7-9 and J is TRBJ2-5; 11 bases are shared with TRBD2. Trimming at V came to 6 bases and at J to 3 bases, leaving 6 bases not matched to a gene. CDR3 size: 15 residues. Germline V gene data show CDR1 as SEHNR and CDR2 as FQNEAQ (reference sequence). The CDR3 loop reads CASSATSGDKETQYF. CDR3 in DNA: TGTGCCAGCAGTGCGACTAGCGGGGATAAAGAGACCCAGTACTTC.

The V and J genes are TRBV7-9 and TRBJ2-2, with TRBD2 identical over 8 bases. Germline V gene lookup returns CDR1 SEHNR and CDR2 FQNEAQ (reference sequence). The CDR3 covers 12 residues. The trim removed 10 bases at V and 5 bases at J, leaving 3 bases unmatched. Here the CDR3 DNA reads TGTGCCATAGAGCGGGGGACCGGGGAGCTGTTTTTT. The encoded protein is CAIERGTGELFF. Looking up the rest from reference TRBV7-9 and TRBJ2-2 gives the full variable domain: DTGVSQNPRHKITKRGQNVTFRCDPISEHNRLYWYRQTLGQGPEFLTYFQNEAQLEKSRLLSDRFSAERPKGSFSTLEIQRTEQGDSAMYLCAIERGTGELFFGEGSRLTVL.

Remarks on this clone: Sequence at one end of the junction differs from germline and may be a read error. The chain combines TRBV5-1 with TRBJ1-2; no clear D gene. This CDR3 has 13 amino acids. Germline V gene sequence: CDR1 SGHRS, CDR2 YFSETQ. CDR3 nucleotides: TGCGCCAGCAGCTTGGAGGGAGGCTATGGCTACCCCTTC. Protein: CASSLEGGYGYPF.

This chain connects TRBV7-2 to TRBJ2-7; 9 bases fit TRBD1. The CDR3 consists of 14 residues. The J segment lost 3 bases and the V segment lost 1 base, leaving 1 base of the junction unmatched. Germline V gives CDR1 SGHTA, CDR2 FQGNSA. In DNA form, the CDR3 reads TGTGCCAGCAGCTTAGGGGACAGGGACTACGAGCAGTACTTC. Translated: CASSLGDRDYEQYF.

V gene TRBV9 combines with J gene TRBJ1-3; tentative D call: TRBD1 (5 bases). Trimming took off 0 bases at V and 3 bases at J, with 16 bases between the two ends. CDR3 size: 17 residues. CDR1 is SGDLS, CDR2 YYNGEE, per germline. The CDR3 loop reads CASSVEAKGRRGNTIYF. As DNA, the CDR3 is TGTGCCAGCAGCGTAGAGGCTAAGGGGCGGCGTGGAAACACCATATATTTT.

The rearrangement uses TRBV4-2 and TRBJ1-2; 9 bases map to TRBD1. The germline CDR1 and CDR2 sequences are LGHNA and YNFKEQ. The trim removed 0 bases at V and 5 bases at J, leaving 7 bases unmatched. CDR3 length: 16 amino acids. Here the CDR3 reads CASSQDAGQGRYGYTF. For the CDR3, the DNA is TGTGCCAGCAGCCAAGATGCGGGACAGGGAAGATATGGCTACACCTTC.

The DNA for the CDR3 is TGTGCCAGCAGGACGGACAGTCTTAACTATGGCTACACCTTC. Translated: CASRTDSLNYGYTF. The rearrangement uses TRBV28 and TRBJ1-2; TRBD1 might be the D (6 bases). Germline assignment: CDR1 MDHEN and CDR2 SYDVKM. Trimming took off 6 bases at V and 1 base at J, with 12 bases between the two ends. This CDR3 is 14 amino acids long.

The chain combines TRBV7-8 with TRBJ2-1; 9 bases are a match to TRBD1. The length of the CDR3 is 15 residues. Germline lookup yields CDR1 SGHVS and CDR2 FQNEAQ. V shed 3 bases and J 8 bases; nucleotides not matched to a gene: 8. The CDR3 bases are TGTGCCAGCAGCTTCCGGGACAGGGAATTGGATGAGCAGTTCTTC. Its protein is CASSFRDRELDEQFF.

The sample holds a few counts of this clone. The CDR3 here is CASSYSRTGGETQYF. As DNA, the CDR3 is TGTGCCAGCAGTTACTCTCGAACAGGGGGAGAGACCCAGTACTTC. V and J are TRBV6-5 and TRBJ2-5, with 8 bases matching TRBD1. Unmatched junction bases numbered 4, after V lost 0 bases and J lost 4 bases. CDR1 is MNHEY, CDR2 SVGAGI, per germline. The CDR3 length is 15 residues.

The genes are TRBV4-3 and TRBJ1-2; D is uncertain. This CDR3 region has 13 residues. Looked up from germline, CDR1 is LGHNA and CDR2 is YSLEER. Trimming shortened V by 3 bases and J by 4 bases, and 9 bases separated the two germline ends. The CDR3 DNA reads as TGCGCCAGCAGCCAGGGAGGGAGCTATGGCTACACCTTC. This codes for CASSQGGSYGYTF.

This clone was recorded once. V is TRBV7-9 and J is TRBJ1-5, with D possibly TRBD1 on 6 matching bases. The CDR3 totals 13 residues. The germline V gene encodes CDR1 SEHNR and CDR2 FQNEAQ (reference sequence). Trimming cost V 3 bases and J 5 bases, with 8 bases left between them. The CDR3 region is CASSFNRDQPQHF. CDR3 nucleotide sequence: TGTGCCAGCAGCTTCAACAGGGATCAGCCCCAGCATTTT.

The rearrangement uses TRBV6-4 and TRBJ2-3; 9 bases line up with TRBD2. V dropped 3 bases and J dropped 5; count of bases not matched to a gene: 3. The germline V gene has CDR1 MRHNA and CDR2 SNTAGT. The CDR3 spans 14 residues. In DNA, the CDR3 is TGTGCCAGCAGTGAGCGGGGGGGCCAAGATACGCAGTATTTT. This codes for CASSERGGQDTQYF.

This chain connects TRBV7-9 to TRBJ2-1, with 9 bases lining up with TRBD1. Germline CDR1 is SEHNR and CDR2 is FQNEAQ (reference sequence). This CDR3 comprises 15 residues. After removal of 5 bases from V and 8 bases from J, the junction contained 10 bases not matched to a gene. The CDR3 is CASSHTQGAVHEQFF. The CDR3 bases are TGTGCCAGCAGCCACACACAGGGGGCGGTCCATGAGCAGTTCTTC.

This clone was seen a single time. The chain links TRBV9 to TRBJ2-3, with a tentative D call TRBD2 (6 bases). Germline V gene lookup returns CDR1 SGDLS and CDR2 YYNGEE. Deletions cut 0 bases from V and 0 bases from J, with 11 bases between. The CDR3 consists of 16 residues. The CDR3 here is CASSVVGGSSTDTQYF. For the CDR3, the DNA is TGTGCCAGCAGCGTAGTGGGGGGATCTAGCACAGATACGCAGTATTTT. Filled out from reference TRBV9 and TRBJ2-3, the complete variable domain reads DSGVTQTPKHLITATGQRVTLRCSPRSGDLSVYWYQQSLDQGLQFLIQYYNGEERAKGNILERFSAQQFPDLHSELNLSSLELGDSALYFCASSVVGGSSTDTQYFGPGTRLTVL.

The chain employs TRBV19 and TRBJ2-2; D is ambiguous. The CDR3 has 17 residues. Looked up from germline, CDR1 is LNHDA and CDR2 is SQIVND (reference sequence). The V and J ends lost 8 bases and 1 base respectively, with 20 bases between them. The DNA of the CDR3 is TGTGCCAGTGAAAGTTCAACTAAGGTATTGAACACCGGGGAGCTGTTTTTT. Amino acids: CASESSTKVLNTGELFF.

This clone has a single count. The rearrangement uses TRBV10-2 and TRBJ1-1, with a possible D match to TRBD1 (6 bases). Trimming shortened V by 4 bases and J by 1 base, and 13 bases separated the two germline ends. This CDR3 region has 15 residues. Per the germline V gene, CDR1 is WSHSY and CDR2 is SAAADI. The CDR3 here is CASSAYREANTEAFF. The CDR3 nucleotides are TGCGCCAGCAGTGCCTACAGGGAAGCGAACACTGAAGCTTTCTTT.

V is TRBV16 and J is TRBJ2-6, with 7 bases lining up with TRBD1. The length of the CDR3 is 16 residues. The germline V gene has CDR1 KGHSY and CDR2 FQNENV. Trimming cost V 2 bases and J 2 bases; bases outside gene matches: 3. Here the CDR3 reads CASSQRGTAGANVLTF. The CDR3 DNA reads TGTGCCAGCAGCCAAAGGGGGACAGCTGGGGCCAACGTCCTGACTTTC.

This clone was found a few times. The chain uses TRBV30 and TRBJ1-2, with 7 bases fitting TRBD1. The V gene end was trimmed by 8 bases and the J gene end by 8 bases; junction bases not matched to a gene: 8. The germline CDR1 and CDR2 sequences are GTSNPN and SVGIG (reference sequence). The length of the CDR3 is 11 residues. Here the CDR3 reads CAQRGGRGYTF. The CDR3, as DNA: TGTGCCCAACGAGGGGGCAGGGGCTACACCTTC.

This clone has only one observation. The chain recombines TRBV2 with TRBJ2-2, with 8 bases fitting TRBD1. This CDR3 is 14 amino acids long. CDR1 and CDR2 from the germline V gene are SNHLY and FYNNEI. Trimming at V came to 5 bases and at J to 5 bases, leaving 4 bases not matched to a gene. CDR3 loop: CASSRTGSTGELFF. In DNA form, the CDR3 reads TGTGCCAGCAGTCGGACAGGGAGTACCGGGGAGCTGTTTTTT.

A few counts support this clone. The V gene is TRBV4-1, the J gene TRBJ2-1; 9 positions match TRBD2. Trimming cost V 1 base and J 10 bases; bases outside gene matches: 11. CDR3 length: 16 amino acids. Germline CDR1 is MGHRA and CDR2 is YSYEKL. CDR3 sequence: CASSQVLSLAGCEQFF. In nucleotides, the CDR3 is TGCGCCAGCAGCCAAGTTCTTAGCCTAGCGGGATGCGAGCAGTTCTTC.

This rearrangement joins TRBV7-3 to TRBJ2-5; 11 nucleotides align to TRBD2. With V trimmed by 3 bases and J by 0 bases, 3 bases remained unmatched. In germline, CDR1 is SGHTA, CDR2 FQGTGA. The CDR3 runs to 16 residues. The CDR3 loop is CASSFQGLADQETQYF. CDR3 nucleotides: TGTGCCAGCAGCTTCCAGGGACTAGCGGACCAAGAGACCCAGTACTTC.

V and J are TRBV4-2 and TRBJ2-1; D gene uncertain. The CDR3 consists of 14 residues. Looked up from germline, CDR1 is LGHNA and CDR2 is YNFKEQ. Trimming pared 0 bases from V and 8 bases from J, leaving 11 bases between. The CDR3 spells CASSQDILGDEQFF. The DNA of the CDR3 is TGTGCCAGCAGCCAAGATATCCTGGGCGATGAGCAGTTCTTC.

J is TRBJ2-7 and V is TRBV28; 9 bases are a match to TRBD1. This CDR3 has 14 amino acids. Germline CDR1 MDHEN, CDR2 SYDVKM. Trimming removed 2 bases from V and 7 bases from J; junction bases left unmatched: 6. Here the CDR3 reads CASSLLHRGREQYF. The CDR3 DNA is TGTGCCAGCAGTTTACTACACAGGGGGCGGGAGCAGTACTTC. The complete variable domain, with remaining parts taken from reference TRBV28 and TRBJ2-7, reads DVKVTQSSRYLVKRTGEKVFLECVQDMDHENMFWYRQDPGLGLRLIYFSYDVKMKEKGDIPEGYSVSREKKERFSLILESASTNQTSMYLCASSLLHRGREQYFGPGTRLTVT.

The chain combines TRBV14 with TRBJ2-1, with 11 nucleotides matching TRBD2. The germline gives CDR1 SGHDN, CDR2 FVKESK. V shed 4 bases and J 9 bases; nucleotides not matched to a gene: 8. There are 15 residues in the CDR3. The CDR3 bases are TGTGCCAGCAGCCCTACGGCTAGCGGGGGGAGTGAGCAGTTCTTC. It encodes CASSPTASGGSEQFF.

The chain couples TRBV7-8 to TRBJ1-5, with a weak D call TRBD1 (5 bases). CDR1 SGHVS and CDR2 FQNEAQ come from the germline V gene. V was shortened by 1 base and J by 3 bases, with 10 bases between the two germline ends. This CDR3 comprises 15 residues. The CDR3 DNA sequence: TGTGCCAGCAGCTTAGGGCAGGGCCTCAATCAGCCCCAGCATTTT. It codes for CASSLGQGLNQPQHF.